What follows is one T cell receptor beta chain and its context. Its antigen is still unknown. The data were obtained in a study of CD8+CD57+ T cells in acquired aplastic anemia. Study-level background: Quantities of DNA derived from sorted CD4+ and CD8+ cells averaged 3.2 ug. Study observations and caveats: Some 29 CD8+ CDR3 sequences were shared between patients and controls. Between patients and controls, CD8+ Simpson's diversity did not vary significantly.

Genomic DNA, serving as template, underwent TCR beta VDJ and CDR3 profiling. TCRdb processed the reads anew with MiXCR; each CDR3 protein has one entry. The sample includes around 200,000 distinct CDR3 sequences, approximately 50% of them seen just once. Germline CDR1 DFQATT, CDR2 SNEGSKA (reference sequence). The ends lost 6 bases at V and 7 bases at J; junction bases unmatched: 10. This CDR3 region has 14 residues. The rearrangement joins TRBV20-1 to TRBJ1-5; 9 bases are a match to TRBD1. The sequenced sample was sorted CD4+, CD8+, or CD8+CD57+ T cells (not recorded which) from PBMCs. The TCR sequence derives from a human donor in good health, serving as a control. DNA of the CDR3: TGCAGTGCCGGGACAGGGAGGTTCGAGCAGCCCCAGCATTTT. It specifies CSAGTGRFEQPQHF.